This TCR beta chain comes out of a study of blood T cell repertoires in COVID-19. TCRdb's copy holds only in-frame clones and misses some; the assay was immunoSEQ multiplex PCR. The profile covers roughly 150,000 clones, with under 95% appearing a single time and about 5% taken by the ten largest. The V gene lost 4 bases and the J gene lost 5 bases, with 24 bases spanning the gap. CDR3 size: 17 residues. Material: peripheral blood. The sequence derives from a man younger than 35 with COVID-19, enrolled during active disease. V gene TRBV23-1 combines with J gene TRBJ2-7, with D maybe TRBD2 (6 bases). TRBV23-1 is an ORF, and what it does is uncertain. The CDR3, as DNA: TGCGCCAGCAGTCCCCTCCTCGGGGGAGTTAATTTGGACGAGCAGTACTTC. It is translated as CASSPLLGGVNLDEQYF.